This T cell receptor beta chain was recorded in a study of T cells in Graves' hyperthyroidism and ophthalmopathy. Study outcomes and limitations: Blood samples included most of the expanded thyroid clonotypes exceeding 0.001. Stable hyperthyroidism and ophthalmopathy were separated using 13 V-J signatures.

Unmatched junction bases numbered 4, after V lost 3 bases and J lost 1 base. CDR3 length equals 15 residues. Looked up from germline, CDR1 is SGDLS and CDR2 is YYNGEE. Using more than 8 ml of fresh peripheral blood, PBMCs were prepared. As for this clonotype: The antigen is undetermined.

TCR beta CDR3 regions were amplified from RNA transcripts. TCR CDR3 regions were first amplified by RT-PCR with HTBI primers. TCRdb reprocessed the multiplex PCR reads via MiXCR and lists one record per CDR3 protein. The sample records about 420,000 distinct CDR3 sequences, 12% to 15% being singletons. The clonotype originates from a woman between 18 and 29 years old with Graves' hyperthyroidism. Sequences were obtained from blood. The gene calls are TRBV9 and TRBJ2-7; 10 nucleotides agree with TRBD1. CDR3 nucleotide sequence: TGTGCCAGCAGCGAAGGACAGGGGGTATCCTACGAGCAGTACTTC. It specifies CASSEGQGVSYEQYF.